The clone carrying this T cell receptor beta chain was counted between two and nine times. Germline V gene data show CDR1 as MNHNY and CDR2 as SVGAGI (reference sequence). Between the trimmed V and J ends, which lost 7 bases and 8 bases, there was a span of 17 bases. CDR3 size: 13 residues. The data belong to a study of blood T cell repertoires in COVID-19. Whole-study context: The analysed material was cDNA or gDNA that came from T cells, B-cell-depleted T cells, or PBMCs.

Clones were sequenced by immunoSEQ multiplex PCR, and TCRdb holds only the in-frame ones, with some missing. The data hold approximately 200,000 clones, with around 84% observed a single time. Sequences were obtained from peripheral blood. The V and J genes are TRBV6-6 and TRBJ1-1; tentatively, D is TRBD1 (6 bases). This receptor was obtained from a woman aged 60-70 years who had recovered from COVID-19. The CDR3 region has the DNA TGTGCCAGCAAAAAAACAGGGCCCGACGAAGCTTTCTTT. This translates into CASKKTGPDEAFF.